This is a list of T cell receptor beta chains from one sample in a study of T-cell memory formation after mild COVID-19. MiXCR was run by TCRdb on the 5' RACE reads, yielding one entry per CDR3 protein. The sample has roughly 14,000 distinct CDR3 sequences, about a fifth seen once. Sequencing was done on a sample of PBMCs or a T cell subset sorted from them (not recorded which). These receptors all come from a man in his late teens or twenties who had mild COVID-19 (a few samples of this study predate the infection). Cell type and time point are not known. Each CDR3 is given without its conserved first and last residue. The order of the fields is CDR3 length, V gene, J gene, CDR3 protein.

13	TRBV6-6	TRBJ2-2	ASSYSPGHTGELF
14	TRBV4-1	TRBJ1-1	ASSQDAGNMNTEAF
12	TRBV7-9	TRBJ1-1	ASSSVARNTEAF
10	TRBV25-1	TRBJ1-4	ASTPGGKKLF
11	TRBV7-2	TRBJ2-5	ASSLVIQETQY
13	TRBV21-1	TRBJ1-6	ASSRGGSHNSPLH
13	TRBV18	TRBJ2-1	ASSPLAQGDNEQF
12	TRBV4-1	TRBJ1-5	ASSQAVADQPQH
12	TRBV7-2	TRBJ1-5	ASSPWGRGQPQH
11	TRBV6-5	TRBJ1-6	ASSGSYNSPLH
14	TRBV6-5	TRBJ1-1	ASSYRKGPLNTEAF
11	TRBV24-1	TRBJ1-1	ATRGYANTEAF
10	TRBV7-2	TRBJ2-1	ASSRGIDEQF
12	TRBV5-1	TRBJ2-3	ASSLADFTDTQY
13	TRBV7-9	TRBJ2-1	ASSLEGSPYNEQF
12	TRBV7-9	TRBJ2-1	ASKKTSSVLEQF
11	TRBV28	TRBJ1-2	ASSSIPNYGYT
10	TRBV15	TRBJ1-5	ATSLGNQPQH
15	TRBV12-3/TRBV12-4	TRBJ2-1	ASSLGQGVLSYNEQF
13	TRBV12-3/TRBV12-4	TRBJ2-6	ASSSQTGGANVLT
15	TRBV27	TRBJ1-2	ASTPLGTGGFNYGYT
17	TRBV4-3	TRBJ2-3	ASSSPGRLAGGSTDTQY
13	TRBV7-2	TRBJ2-7	ASSSSGRNVNEQY
12	TRBV20-1	TRBJ1-5	SAPGRGLNQPQH
14	TRBV6-6	TRBJ2-3	ASSYRVSLGTDTQY
13	TRBV9	TRBJ2-7	ASSVGTGGSYEQY
14	TRBV28	TRBJ1-1	ASSTPGQGWRTEAF
11	TRBV28	TRBJ1-2	ASNIGATYGYT
10	TRBV29-1	TRBJ2-1	SARTGEYEQF
11	TRBV6-5	TRBJ2-5	ASSRYPRETQY
14	TRBV4-1	TRBJ1-2	ASSPRTGADPYGYT
10	TRBV12-3/TRBV12-4	TRBJ2-1	ASSRTGNEQF
10	TRBV30	TRBJ2-2	AWRNGGGELF
13	TRBV2	TRBJ2-3	ASFTSGASTDTQY
12	TRBV20-1	TRBJ2-3	SARVFLKGDTQY
12	TRBV15	TRBJ2-1	ATSRGLAYNEQF
14	TRBV7-3	TRBJ2-2	ASSLSAGSGTGELF
11	TRBV7-3	TRBJ2-7	ASSLFADYEQY
12	TRBV2	TRBJ2-5	ASSPGMPQETQY
11	TRBV6-6	TRBJ1-2	ASSYWGGDGYT
13	TRBV6-5	TRBJ1-2	ASSYWGDSKYGYT
13	TRBV27	TRBJ1-6	ASSFRGQYNSPLH
14	TRBV15	TRBJ2-5	ATSSPGRQEIETQY
14	TRBV10-1	TRBJ2-3	ASSESTGTSRNTQY
11	TRBV6-2/TRBV6-3	TRBJ1-2	ASSYSHLDGYT
17	TRBV21-1	TRBJ2-7	ASKTCPGLILRQDYEQY
11	TRBV5-4	TRBJ1-2	ASSFGQNYGYT
12	TRBV11-2	TRBJ2-7	ASSLSRWTYEQY
12	TRBV4-1	TRBJ1-3	ASSQVLLENTIY
16	TRBV7-8	TRBJ1-6	ASLAGSGLSSYNSPLH
14	TRBV7-2	TRBJ1-2	ASSHVGGWSNYGYT
13	TRBV24-1	TRBJ2-3	ATSGGQGFGATQY
12	TRBV7-3	TRBJ2-7	ASSLAGGSYEQY
12	TRBV24-1	TRBJ2-3	ATSLRAQQDTQY
14	TRBV7-2	TRBJ2-5	ASSSNTGAVQETQY